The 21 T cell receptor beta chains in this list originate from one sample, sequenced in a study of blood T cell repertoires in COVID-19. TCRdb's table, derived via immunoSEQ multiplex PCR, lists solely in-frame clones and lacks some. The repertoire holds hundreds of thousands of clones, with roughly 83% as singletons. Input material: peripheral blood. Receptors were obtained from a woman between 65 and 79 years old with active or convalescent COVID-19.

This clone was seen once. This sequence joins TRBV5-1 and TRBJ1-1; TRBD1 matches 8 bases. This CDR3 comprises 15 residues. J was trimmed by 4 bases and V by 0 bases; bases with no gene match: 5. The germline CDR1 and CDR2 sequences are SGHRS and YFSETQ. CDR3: CASSLGDRRATEAFF. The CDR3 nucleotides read TGCGCCAGCAGCTTGGGGGACAGGAGGGCCACTGAAGCTTTCTTT.

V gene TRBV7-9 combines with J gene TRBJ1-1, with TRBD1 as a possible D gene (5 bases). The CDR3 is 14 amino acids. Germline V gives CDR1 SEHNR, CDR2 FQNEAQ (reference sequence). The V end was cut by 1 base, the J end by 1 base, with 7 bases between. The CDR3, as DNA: TGTGCCAGCAGCTTAGTTACAGGGAACACTGAAGCTTTCTTT. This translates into CASSLVTGNTEAFF. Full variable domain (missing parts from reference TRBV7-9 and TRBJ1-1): DTGVSQNPRHKITKRGQNVTFRCDPISEHNRLYWYRQTLGQGPEFLTYFQNEAQLEKSRLLSDRFSAERPKGSFSTLEIQRTEQGDSAMYLCASSLVTGNTEAFFGQGTRLTVV.

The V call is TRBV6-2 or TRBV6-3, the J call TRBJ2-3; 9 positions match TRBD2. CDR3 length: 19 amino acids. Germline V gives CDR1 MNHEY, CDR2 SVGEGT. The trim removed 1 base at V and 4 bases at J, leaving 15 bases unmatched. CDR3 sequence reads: CASSYFPPLAGGASDTQYF. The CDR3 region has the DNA TGTGCCAGCAGTTACTTCCCCCCTCTTGCGGGGGGGGCATCAGATACGCAGTATTTT.

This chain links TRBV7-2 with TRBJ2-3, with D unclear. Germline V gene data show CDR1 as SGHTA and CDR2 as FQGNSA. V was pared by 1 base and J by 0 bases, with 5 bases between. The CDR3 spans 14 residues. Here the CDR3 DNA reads TGTGCCAGCAGCTTAGGGGCTAGCACAGATACGCAGTATTTT. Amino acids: CASSLGASTDTQYF.

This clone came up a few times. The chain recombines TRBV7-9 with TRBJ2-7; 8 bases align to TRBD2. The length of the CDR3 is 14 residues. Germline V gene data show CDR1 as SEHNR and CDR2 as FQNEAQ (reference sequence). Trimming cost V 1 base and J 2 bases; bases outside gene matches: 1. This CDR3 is CASSLDGGAYEQYF. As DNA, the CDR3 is TGTGCCAGCAGCTTAGACGGGGGGGCCTACGAGCAGTACTTC.

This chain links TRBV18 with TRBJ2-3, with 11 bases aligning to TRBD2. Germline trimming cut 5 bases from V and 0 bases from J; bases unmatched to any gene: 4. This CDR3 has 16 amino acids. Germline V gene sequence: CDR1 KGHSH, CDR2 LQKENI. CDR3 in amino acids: CASSTVAGGSTDTQYF. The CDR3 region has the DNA TGTGCCAGCTCAACTGTAGCGGGGGGGAGCACAGATACGCAGTATTTT.

CDR3 in DNA: TGTGCCAGCTCCGAAACGACAGGCGGAAACACCATATATTTT. It codes for CASSETTGGNTIYF. The V call is TRBV18, the J call TRBJ1-3; TRBD1 might be the D (6 bases). Germline CDR1 and CDR2: KGHSH and LQKENI. V lost 6 bases and J 4 bases, leaving 13 bases between the germline ends. The CDR3 loop spans 14 amino acids.

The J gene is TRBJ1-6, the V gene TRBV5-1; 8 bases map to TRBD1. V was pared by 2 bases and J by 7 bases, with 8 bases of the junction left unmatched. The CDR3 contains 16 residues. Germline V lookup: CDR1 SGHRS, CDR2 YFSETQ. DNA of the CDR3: TGCGCCAGCAGCTTTTCGTGGGGACAGGCGAATTCACCCCTCCACTTT. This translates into CASSFSWGQANSPLHF.

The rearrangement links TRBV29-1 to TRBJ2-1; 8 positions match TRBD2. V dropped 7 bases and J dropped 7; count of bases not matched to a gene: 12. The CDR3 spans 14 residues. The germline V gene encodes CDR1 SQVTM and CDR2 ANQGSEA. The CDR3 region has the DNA TGCAGCGCCCCCCGACTAGCGTTTGGGAATGAGCAGTTCTTC. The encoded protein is CSAPRLAFGNEQFF.

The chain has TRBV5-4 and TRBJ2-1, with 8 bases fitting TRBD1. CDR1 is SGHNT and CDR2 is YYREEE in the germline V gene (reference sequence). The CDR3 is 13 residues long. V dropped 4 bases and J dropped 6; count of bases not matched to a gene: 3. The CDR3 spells CASSAGQGNEQFF. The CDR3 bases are TGTGCCAGCAGCGCCGGACAGGGCAATGAGCAGTTCTTC.

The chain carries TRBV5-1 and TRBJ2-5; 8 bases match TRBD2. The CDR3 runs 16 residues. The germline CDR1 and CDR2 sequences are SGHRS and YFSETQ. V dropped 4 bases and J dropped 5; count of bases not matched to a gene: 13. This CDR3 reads CASSLRGAEREETQYF. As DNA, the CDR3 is TGCGCCAGCAGCCTGAGAGGGGCCGAGCGGGAGGAGACCCAGTACTTC.

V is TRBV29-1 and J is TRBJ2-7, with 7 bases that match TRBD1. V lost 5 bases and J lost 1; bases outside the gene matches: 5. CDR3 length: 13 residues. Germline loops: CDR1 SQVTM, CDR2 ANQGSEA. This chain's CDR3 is CSVHRQGSYEQYF. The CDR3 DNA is TGCAGCGTTCACAGACAGGGTTCCTACGAGCAGTACTTC.

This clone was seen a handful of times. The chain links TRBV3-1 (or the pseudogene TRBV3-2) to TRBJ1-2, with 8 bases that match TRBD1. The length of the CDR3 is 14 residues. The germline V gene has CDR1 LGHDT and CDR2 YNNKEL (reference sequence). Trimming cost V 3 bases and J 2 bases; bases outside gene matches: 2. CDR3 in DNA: TGTGCCAGCAGCCATAGACAGGGGAACTATGGCTACACCTTC. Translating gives CASSHRQGNYGYTF.

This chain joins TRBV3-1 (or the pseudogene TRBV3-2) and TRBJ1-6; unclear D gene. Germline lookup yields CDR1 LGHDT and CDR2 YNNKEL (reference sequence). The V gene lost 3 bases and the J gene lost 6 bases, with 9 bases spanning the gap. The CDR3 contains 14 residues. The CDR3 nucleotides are TGTGCCAGCAGCCACGATAGCGCTAATTCACCCCTCCACTTT. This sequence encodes CASSHDSANSPLHF.

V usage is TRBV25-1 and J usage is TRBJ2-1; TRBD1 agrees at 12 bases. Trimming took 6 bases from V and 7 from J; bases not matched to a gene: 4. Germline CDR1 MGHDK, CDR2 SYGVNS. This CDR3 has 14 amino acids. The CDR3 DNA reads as TGTGCCAGCAGGGGACAGGGGGCGGGAAATGAGCAGTTCTTC. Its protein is CASRGQGAGNEQFF. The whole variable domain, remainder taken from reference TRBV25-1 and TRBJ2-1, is EADIYQTPRYLVIGTGKKITLECSQTMGHDKMYWYQQDPGMELHLIHYSYGVNSTEKGDLSSESTVSRIRTEHFPLTLESARPSHTSQYLCASRGQGAGNEQFFGPGTRLTVL.

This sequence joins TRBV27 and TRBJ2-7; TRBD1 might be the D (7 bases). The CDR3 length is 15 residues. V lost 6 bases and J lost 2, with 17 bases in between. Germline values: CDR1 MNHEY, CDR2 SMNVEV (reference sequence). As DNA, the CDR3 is TGTGCCAGCAGCCGGAAGGCAGGGGGGCCCTACGAGCAGTACTTC. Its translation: CASSRKAGGPYEQYF.

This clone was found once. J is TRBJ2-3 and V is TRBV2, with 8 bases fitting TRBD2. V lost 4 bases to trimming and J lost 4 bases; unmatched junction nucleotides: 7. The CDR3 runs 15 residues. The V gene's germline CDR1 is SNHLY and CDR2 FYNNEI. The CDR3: CASSGAGGRADTQYF. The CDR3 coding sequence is TGTGCCAGCAGTGGGGCGGGGGGAAGGGCAGATACGCAGTATTTT.

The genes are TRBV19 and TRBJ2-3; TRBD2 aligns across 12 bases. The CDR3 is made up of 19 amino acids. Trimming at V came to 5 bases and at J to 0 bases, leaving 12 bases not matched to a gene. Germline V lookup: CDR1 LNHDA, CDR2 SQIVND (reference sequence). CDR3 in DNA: TGTGCCAGTAGTCCCAGATCAGCCGGACTAGCGGGAAGCACAGATACGCAGTATTTT. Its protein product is CASSPRSAGLAGSTDTQYF.

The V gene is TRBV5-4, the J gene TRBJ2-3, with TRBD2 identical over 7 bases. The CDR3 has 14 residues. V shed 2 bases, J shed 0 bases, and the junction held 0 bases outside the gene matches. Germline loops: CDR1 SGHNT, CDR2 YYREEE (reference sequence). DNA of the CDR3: TGTGCCAGCAGCTTTAGCGGGAGCACAGATACGCAGTATTTT. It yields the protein CASSFSGSTDTQYF. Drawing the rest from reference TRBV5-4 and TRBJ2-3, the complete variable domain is ETGVTQSPTHLIKTRGQQVTLRCSSQSGHNTVSWYQQALGQGPQFIFQYYREEENGRGNFPPRFSGLQFPNYSSELNVNALELDDSALYLCASSFSGSTDTQYFGPGTRLTVL.

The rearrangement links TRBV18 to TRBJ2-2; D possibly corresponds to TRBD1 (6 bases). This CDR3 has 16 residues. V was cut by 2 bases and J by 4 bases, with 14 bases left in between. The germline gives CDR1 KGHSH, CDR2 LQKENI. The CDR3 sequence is CASSPLAGVSTGELFF. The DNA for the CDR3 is TGTGCCAGCTCACCATTGGCAGGGGTGAGCACCGGGGAGCTGTTTTTT.

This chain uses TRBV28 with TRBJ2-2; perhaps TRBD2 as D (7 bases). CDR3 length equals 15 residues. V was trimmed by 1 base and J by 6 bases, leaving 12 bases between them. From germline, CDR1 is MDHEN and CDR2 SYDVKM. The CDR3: CASSLLGGGSGELFF. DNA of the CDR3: TGTGCCAGCAGTTTATTAGGGGGGGGATCCGGGGAGCTGTTTTTT.